This TCR beta chain is drawn from a study of T cells in Graves' hyperthyroidism and ophthalmopathy. General observations from the study: Within blood appeared most thyroid clonotypes that had expanded above 0.001. Patients with ophthalmopathy were separated from those with stable hyperthyroidism by a 13 V-J model. Ophthalmopathy was identified by the model a median 6.5 months ahead of onset.

Authors of the study amplified TCR beta CDR3 regions from RNA transcripts. The primer set for the first-round RT-PCR of the TCR CDR3 was HTBI. TCRdb used MiXCR to reprocess the multiplex PCR reads, holding one entry per CDR3 protein. The sample records approximately 740,000 distinct CDR3 sequences, 14% being singletons. Details on this clonotype: Its matching antigen is unknown.

V lost 5 bases and J lost 4; bases outside the gene matches: 9. This CDR3 has 16 residues. Germline CDR1 is SGHVS and CDR2 is FQNEAQ. Hyperthyroidism patients were newly diagnosed, had disease duration under 2 months, and were aged 18 to 65 years. The sequence was obtained from a woman aged 18-29 years with Graves' hyperthyroidism. Source material: blood. The gene calls are TRBV7-8 and TRBJ1-5; 9 positions match TRBD1. CDR3 DNA: TGTGCCAGCAGCCCTCAGGACAGGGGAAAGAATCAGCCCCAGCATTTT. Translated, it gives CASSPQDRGKNQPQHF.